The source of this T cell receptor beta chain is a study of human T cells and chemical hapten exposure. Study information: Investigators sensitized roughly 2 cm by roughly 2 cm of upper inner arm skin with 2% DPC.

As for time point: patch test 1, 2 weeks after DPC sensitization. Treatment reported: therapeutic diphenylcyclopropenone sensitization with weekly scalp DPC. CDR1 is ENHRY, CDR2 SYGVKD, per germline. J gave up 5 bases and V 5 bases, and 4 bases lay outside the gene matches. CDR3 size: 14 residues. A few counts support this clonotype. Individual cDNA molecules had unique molecular identifiers attached to them by the library. TCRdb fed the RACE reads into MiXCR, producing one record per CDR3 protein. The sample lists around 380,000 distinct CDR3 sequences; nearly 5% were seen once. The chain combines TRBV10-3 with TRBJ2-7; 12 bases are shared with TRBD2. The sample consisted of whole blood, taken in connection with sensitization to the hapten diphenylcyclopropenone (DPC). The source is a woman between 50 and 59 years old with alopecia areata. Some clones in this sample may be carry-over from other donors' samples. CDR3 region: CAISIASGRDEQYF. DNA for the CDR3: TGTGCCATCAGTATAGCTAGCGGGAGGGACGAGCAGTACTTC.